The 6 T cell receptor beta chains presented below share a single source sample, sequenced in a study of vaccination effects on CD4 cells after COVID-19. The culture ran for 10 to 11 days, and then CD4+ T cells were isolated. All participants had two doses of either the BNT162b2 or mRNA-1273 vaccine. The antigens for these receptors are not known. Assay: immunoSEQ multiplex PCR; the TCRdb copy retains only in-frame clones and omits some. The sample contains about 40,000 clones, 65% to 75% of which appear only once. The sample consisted of CD4+ T cells from PBMCs cultured without peptide, taken after COVID-19 vaccination. The receptors were gathered from a human donor who received a COVID-19 vaccine.

The V gene is TRBV28, the J gene TRBJ1-1, with TRBD1 matching over 8 bases. CDR1 is MDHEN, CDR2 SYDVKM, per germline. With 5 bases clipped from V and 1 base from J, the junction kept 3 bases outside the gene matches. The CDR3 extends over 14 amino acids. The CDR3 sequence is CASSTGGSNTEAFF. In DNA, the CDR3 is TGTGCCAGCAGTACAGGGGGGTCGAACACTGAAGCTTTCTTT.

The V call is TRBV2, the J call TRBJ1-5; D gene unclear. Per germline, CDR1 SNHLY and CDR2 FYNNEI. Trimming cost V 8 bases and J 0 bases, with 11 bases left between them. The CDR3 totals 14 residues. CDR3: CASRSRVSNQPQHF. The DNA of the CDR3 is TGTGCCAGCCGTTCAAGGGTTAGCAATCAGCCCCAGCATTTT. The complete variable domain, with remaining parts taken from reference TRBV2 and TRBJ1-5, reads EPEVTQTPSHQVTQMGQEVILRCVPISNHLYFYWYRQILGQKVEFLVSFYNNEISEKSEIFDDQFSVERPDGSNFTLKIRSTKLEDSAMYFCASRSRVSNQPQHFGDGTRLSIL.

This chain connects TRBV28 to TRBJ1-3, with D perhaps matching TRBD1 (5 bases). In germline, CDR1 is MDHEN, CDR2 SYDVKM. There are 13 residues in the CDR3. The V gene lost 10 bases and the J gene lost 8 bases, with 18 bases spanning the gap. This CDR3 reads CATAGTAMDTIYF. The CDR3 DNA follows: TGTGCCACTGCCGGGACGGCCATGGACACCATATATTTT.

CDR3 DNA: TGTGCCAGCAGTGAACAGCGGGGGGCCGAAGATACGCAGTATTTT. This codes for CASSEQRGAEDTQYF. The V gene is TRBV6-4, the J gene TRBJ2-3; TRBD2 aligns across 9 bases. Germline V gives CDR1 MRHNA, CDR2 SNTAGT. Trimming removed 3 bases from V and 5 bases from J; junction bases left unmatched: 6. The CDR3 runs to 15 residues.

The gene calls are TRBV19 and TRBJ1-3; maybe TRBD1 (6 bases). This CDR3 contains 14 residues. Germline lookup yields CDR1 LNHDA and CDR2 SQIVND (reference sequence). V lost 7 bases and J lost 0, with 10 bases in between. The CDR3 loop reads CASMDSSSGNTIYF. The CDR3 DNA sequence: TGTGCCAGTATGGACAGCAGCTCTGGAAACACCATATATTTT. Using reference TRBV19 and TRBJ1-3 for the parts outside the CDR3, the full variable domain is DGGITQSPKYLFRKEGQNVTLSCEQNLNHDAMYWYRQDPGQGLRLIYYSQIVNDFQKGDIAEGYSVSREKKESFPLTVTSAQKNPTAFYLCASMDSSSGNTIYFGEGSWLTVV.

This clone was seen just once. The chain has TRBV6-4 and TRBJ2-7; D is ambiguous. CDR3 length: 12 amino acids. Germline V gene lookup returns CDR1 MRHNA and CDR2 SNTAGT. Between the trimmed V and J ends, which lost 3 bases and 2 bases, there was a span of 5 bases. The CDR3 spells CASSEGPYEQYF. For the CDR3, the DNA is TGTGCCAGCAGTGAAGGACCCTACGAGCAGTACTTC.